This TCR beta chain was identified in a study of T cell responses to AZD1222 COVID-19 vaccine. Findings and limits, study-wide: Repertoire sampling was restricted to post-peak T cell response timepoints.

This table comes from immunoSEQ multiplex PCR, and its TCRdb copy is limited to in-frame clones, with some not included. The sample shows about 180,000 clones, 88% of them seen only once. The CDR3 contains 15 residues. The V gene lost 6 bases and the J gene lost 7 bases, with 19 bases spanning the gap. The germline V gene encodes CDR1 SGHVS and CDR2 FQNEAQ. On this clone itself: The antigen remains unidentified.

Sequencing was performed on peripheral blood, taken on day 0 of AZD1222 vaccination. This receptor was taken from an adult in good health. The rearrangement joins TRBV7-8 to TRBJ1-5; tentative D call: TRBD1 (6 bases). CDR3 loop: CASSPRTNREQPQHF. The CDR3 DNA follows: TGTGCCAGCAGTCCTAGAACGAACAGGGAGCAGCCCCAGCATTTT.